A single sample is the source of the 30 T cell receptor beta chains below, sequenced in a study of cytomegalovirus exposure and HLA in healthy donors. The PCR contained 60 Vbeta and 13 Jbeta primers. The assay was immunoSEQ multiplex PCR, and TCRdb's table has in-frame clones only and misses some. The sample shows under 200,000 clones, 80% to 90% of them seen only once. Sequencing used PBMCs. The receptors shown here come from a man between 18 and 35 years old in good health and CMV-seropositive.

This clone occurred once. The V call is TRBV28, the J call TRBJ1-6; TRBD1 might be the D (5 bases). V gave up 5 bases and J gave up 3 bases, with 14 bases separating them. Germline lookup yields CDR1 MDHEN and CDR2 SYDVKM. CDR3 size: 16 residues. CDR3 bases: TGTGCCAGCAGTGGACCGCAGGGAAGCTATAATTCACCCCTCCACTTT. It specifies CASSGPQGSYNSPLHF.

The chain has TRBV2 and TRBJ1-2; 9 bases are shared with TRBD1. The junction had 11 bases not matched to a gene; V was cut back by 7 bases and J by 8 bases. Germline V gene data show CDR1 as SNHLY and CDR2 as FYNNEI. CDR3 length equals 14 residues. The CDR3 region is CASTGRPGTGGYTF. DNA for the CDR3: TGTGCCAGCACGGGTCGACCGGGGACAGGGGGCTACACCTTC. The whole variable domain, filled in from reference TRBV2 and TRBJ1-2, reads EPEVTQTPSHQVTQMGQEVILRCVPISNHLYFYWYRQILGQKVEFLVSFYNNEISEKSEIFDDQFSVERPDGSNFTLKIRSTKLEDSAMYFCASTGRPGTGGYTFGSGTRLTVV.

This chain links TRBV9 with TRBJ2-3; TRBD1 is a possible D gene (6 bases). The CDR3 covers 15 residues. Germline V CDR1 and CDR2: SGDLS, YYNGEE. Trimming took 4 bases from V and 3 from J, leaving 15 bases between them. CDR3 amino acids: CASSRQVTRTDTQYF. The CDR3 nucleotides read TGTGCCAGCAGCCGACAGGTTACACGTACAGATACGCAGTATTTT. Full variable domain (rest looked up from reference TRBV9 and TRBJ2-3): DSGVTQTPKHLITATGQRVTLRCSPRSGDLSVYWYQQSLDQGLQFLIQYYNGEERAKGNILERFSAQQFPDLHSELNLSSLELGDSALYFCASSRQVTRTDTQYFGPGTRLTVL.

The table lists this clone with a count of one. CDR3 sequence: CASSPTTGSNQPQHF. The CDR3 DNA reads TGTGCCAGCTCACCTACGACAGGGAGCAATCAGCCCCAGCATTTT. V usage is TRBV18 and J usage is TRBJ1-5; 7 bases align to TRBD1. The CDR3 is 15 amino acids. Germline trimming cut 3 bases from V and 1 base from J; bases unmatched to any gene: 3. Germline V gives CDR1 KGHSH, CDR2 LQKENI. Full variable domain (rest looked up from reference TRBV18 and TRBJ1-5): NAGVMQNPRHLVRRRGQEARLRCSPMKGHSHVYWYRQLPEEGLKFMVYLQKENIIDESGMPKERFSAEFPKEGPSILRIQQVVRGDSAAYFCASSPTTGSNQPQHFGDGTRLSIL.

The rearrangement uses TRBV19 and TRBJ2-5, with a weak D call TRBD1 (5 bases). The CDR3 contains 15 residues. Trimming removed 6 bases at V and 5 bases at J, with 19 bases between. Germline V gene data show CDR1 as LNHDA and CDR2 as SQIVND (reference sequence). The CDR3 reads CASRKRAIKGETQYF. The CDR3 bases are TGTGCCAGTAGGAAAAGGGCTATCAAGGGGGAGACCCAGTACTTC.

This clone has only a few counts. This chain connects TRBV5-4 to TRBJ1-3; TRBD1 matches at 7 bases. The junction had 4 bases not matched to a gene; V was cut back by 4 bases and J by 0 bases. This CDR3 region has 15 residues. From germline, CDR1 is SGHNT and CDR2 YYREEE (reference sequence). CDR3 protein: CASSEPGGSGNTIYF. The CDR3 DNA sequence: TGTGCCAGCAGCGAACCAGGGGGCTCTGGAAACACCATATATTTT.

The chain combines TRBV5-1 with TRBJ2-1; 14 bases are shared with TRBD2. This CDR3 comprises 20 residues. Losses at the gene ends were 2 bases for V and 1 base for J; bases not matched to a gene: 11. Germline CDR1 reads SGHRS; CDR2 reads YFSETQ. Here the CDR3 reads CASSLAPGLAGAVSYNEQFF. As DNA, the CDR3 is TGCGCCAGCAGCTTAGCTCCGGGACTAGCGGGGGCCGTATCCTACAATGAGCAGTTCTTC.

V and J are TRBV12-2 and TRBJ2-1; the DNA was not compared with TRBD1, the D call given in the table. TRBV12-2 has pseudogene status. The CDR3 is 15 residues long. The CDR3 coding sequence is TGTGCAAGTCGCTCGCCGGGACAGGGGTACAATGAGCAGTTCTTC. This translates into CASRSPGQGYNEQFF.

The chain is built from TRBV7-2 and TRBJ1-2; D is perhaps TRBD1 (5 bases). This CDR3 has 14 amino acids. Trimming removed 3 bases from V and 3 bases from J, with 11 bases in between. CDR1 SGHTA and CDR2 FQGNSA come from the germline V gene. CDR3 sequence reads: CASSLRGSYYGYTF. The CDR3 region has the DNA TGTGCCAGCAGCTTGCGGGGGTCTTACTATGGCTACACCTTC.

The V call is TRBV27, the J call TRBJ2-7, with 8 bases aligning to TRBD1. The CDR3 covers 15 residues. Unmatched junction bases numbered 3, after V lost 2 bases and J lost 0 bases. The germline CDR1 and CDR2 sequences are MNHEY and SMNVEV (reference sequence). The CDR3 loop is CASSLRTGNSYEQYF. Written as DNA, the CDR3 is TGTGCCAGCAGTTTAAGGACAGGGAACTCCTACGAGCAGTACTTC.

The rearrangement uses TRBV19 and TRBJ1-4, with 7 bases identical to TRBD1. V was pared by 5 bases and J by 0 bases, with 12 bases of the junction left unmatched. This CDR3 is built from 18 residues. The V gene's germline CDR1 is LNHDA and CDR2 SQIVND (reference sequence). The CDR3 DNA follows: TGTGCCAGTAGTTCCCGCCGGGACAGCCTAGCAACTAATGAAAAACTGTTTTTT. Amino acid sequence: CASSSRRDSLATNEKLFF.

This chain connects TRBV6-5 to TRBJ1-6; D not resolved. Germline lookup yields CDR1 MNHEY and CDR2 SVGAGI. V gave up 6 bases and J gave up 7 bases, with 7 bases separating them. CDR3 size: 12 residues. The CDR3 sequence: CASSPGNSPLHF. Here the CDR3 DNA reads TGTGCCAGCAGCCCCGGGAATTCACCCCTCCACTTT.

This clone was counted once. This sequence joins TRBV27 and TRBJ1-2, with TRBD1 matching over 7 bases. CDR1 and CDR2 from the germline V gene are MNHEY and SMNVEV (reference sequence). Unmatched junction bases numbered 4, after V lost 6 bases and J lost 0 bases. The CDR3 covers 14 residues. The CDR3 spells CASRPGQSNYGYTF. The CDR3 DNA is TGTGCCAGCAGGCCGGGACAGTCTAACTATGGCTACACCTTC.

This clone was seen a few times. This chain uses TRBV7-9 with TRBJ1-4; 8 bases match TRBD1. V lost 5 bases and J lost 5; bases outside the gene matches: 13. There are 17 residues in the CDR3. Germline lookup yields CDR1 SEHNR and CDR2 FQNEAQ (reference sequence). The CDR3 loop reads CASSPQTDRAWNEKLFF. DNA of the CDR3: TGTGCCAGCAGCCCACAAACGGACAGGGCATGGAATGAAAAACTGTTTTTT.

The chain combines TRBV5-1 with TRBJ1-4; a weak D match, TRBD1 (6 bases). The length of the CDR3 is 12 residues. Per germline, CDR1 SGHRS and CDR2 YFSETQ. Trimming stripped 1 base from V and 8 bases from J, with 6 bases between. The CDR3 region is CASSLTGEKLFF. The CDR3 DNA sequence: TGCGCCAGCAGCTTGACAGGGGAAAAACTGTTTTTT.

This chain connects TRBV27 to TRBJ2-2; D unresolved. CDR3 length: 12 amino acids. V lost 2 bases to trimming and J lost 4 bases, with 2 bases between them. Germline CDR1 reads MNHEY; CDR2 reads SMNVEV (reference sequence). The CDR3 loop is CASSLLTGELFF. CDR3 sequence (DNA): TGTGCCAGCAGTTTACTCACCGGGGAGCTGTTTTTT.

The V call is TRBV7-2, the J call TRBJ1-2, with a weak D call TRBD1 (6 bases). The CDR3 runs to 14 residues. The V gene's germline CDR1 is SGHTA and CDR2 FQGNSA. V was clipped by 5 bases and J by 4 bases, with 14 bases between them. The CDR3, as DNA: TGTGCCAGCAGCCCGGACAGAGCAGGCTATGGCTACACCTTC. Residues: CASSPDRAGYGYTF.

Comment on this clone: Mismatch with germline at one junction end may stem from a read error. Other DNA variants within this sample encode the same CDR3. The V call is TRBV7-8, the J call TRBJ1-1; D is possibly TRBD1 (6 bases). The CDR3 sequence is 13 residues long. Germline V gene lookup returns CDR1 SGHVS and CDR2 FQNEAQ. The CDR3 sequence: CASSPTGFTEAFF. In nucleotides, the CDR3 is TGCGCCAGCAGCCCTACAGGGTTCACTGAAGCTTTCTTT.

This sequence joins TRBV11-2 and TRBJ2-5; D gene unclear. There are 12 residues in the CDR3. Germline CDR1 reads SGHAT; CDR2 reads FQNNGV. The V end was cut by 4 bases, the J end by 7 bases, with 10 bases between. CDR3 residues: CASSSALWTQYF. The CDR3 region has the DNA TGTGCCAGCAGCTCAGCGCTTTGGACCCAGTACTTC.

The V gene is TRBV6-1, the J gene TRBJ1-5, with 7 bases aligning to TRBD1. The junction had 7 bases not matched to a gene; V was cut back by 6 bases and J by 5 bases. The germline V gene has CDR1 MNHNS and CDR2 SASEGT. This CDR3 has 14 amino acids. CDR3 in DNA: TGTGCCAGCAGAACAGGGGTTAGTGATCAGCCCCAGCATTTT. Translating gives CASRTGVSDQPQHF.

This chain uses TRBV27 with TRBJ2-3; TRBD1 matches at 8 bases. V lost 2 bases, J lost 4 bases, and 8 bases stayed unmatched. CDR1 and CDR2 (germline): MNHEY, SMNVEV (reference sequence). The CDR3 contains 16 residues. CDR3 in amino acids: CASSLRDRLRPDTQYF. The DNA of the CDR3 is TGTGCCAGCAGTTTACGGGACAGGCTGCGTCCAGATACGCAGTATTTT.

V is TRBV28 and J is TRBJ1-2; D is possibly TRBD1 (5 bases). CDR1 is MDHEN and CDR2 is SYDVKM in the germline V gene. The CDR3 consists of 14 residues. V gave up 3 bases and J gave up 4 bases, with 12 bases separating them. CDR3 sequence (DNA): TGTGCCAGCAGTTTGCAGGCGGGGGGCTATGGCTACACCTTC. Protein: CASSLQAGGYGYTF.

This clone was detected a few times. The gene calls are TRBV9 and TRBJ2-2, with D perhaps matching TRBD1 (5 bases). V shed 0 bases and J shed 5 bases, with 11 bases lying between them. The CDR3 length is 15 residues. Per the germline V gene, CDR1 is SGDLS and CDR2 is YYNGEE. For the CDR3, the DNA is TGTGCCAGCAGCGTAGTAGGGGTAGGGACCGGGGAGCTGTTTTTT. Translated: CASSVVGVGTGELFF.

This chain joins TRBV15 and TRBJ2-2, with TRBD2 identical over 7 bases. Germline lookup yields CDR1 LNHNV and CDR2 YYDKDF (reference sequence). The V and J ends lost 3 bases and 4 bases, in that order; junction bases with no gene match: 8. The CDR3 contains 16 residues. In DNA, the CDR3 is TGTGCCACCAGCAGGGGCCTCCCGGGGGGCACCGGGGAGCTGTTTTTT. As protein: CATSRGLPGGTGELFF.

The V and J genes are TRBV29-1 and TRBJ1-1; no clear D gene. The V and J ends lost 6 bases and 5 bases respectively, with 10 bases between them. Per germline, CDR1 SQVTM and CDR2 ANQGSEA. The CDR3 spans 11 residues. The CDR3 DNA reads TGCAGCGTGCCACTCGGGACTGAAGCTTTCTTT. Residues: CSVPLGTEAFF.

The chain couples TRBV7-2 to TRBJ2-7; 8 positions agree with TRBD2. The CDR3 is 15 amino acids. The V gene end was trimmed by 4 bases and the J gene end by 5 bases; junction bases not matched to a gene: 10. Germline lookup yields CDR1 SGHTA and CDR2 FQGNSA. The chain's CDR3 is CASSSAQAGVDEQYF. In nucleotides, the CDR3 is TGTGCCAGCAGCTCCGCCCAAGCGGGGGTGGACGAGCAGTACTTC.

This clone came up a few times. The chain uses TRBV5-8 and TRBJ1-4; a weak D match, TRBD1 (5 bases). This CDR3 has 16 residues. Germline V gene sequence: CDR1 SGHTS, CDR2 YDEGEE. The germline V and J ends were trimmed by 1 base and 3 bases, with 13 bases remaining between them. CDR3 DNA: TGTGCCAGCAGCTTGTGGAAGACAGCACCTAATGAAAAACTGTTTTTT. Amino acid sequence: CASSLWKTAPNEKLFF.

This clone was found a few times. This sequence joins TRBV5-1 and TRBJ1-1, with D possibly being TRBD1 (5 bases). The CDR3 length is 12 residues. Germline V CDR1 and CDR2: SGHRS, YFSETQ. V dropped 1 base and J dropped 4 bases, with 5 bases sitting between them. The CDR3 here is CASSLQGTEAFF. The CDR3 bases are TGCGCCAGCAGCTTGCAGGGCACTGAAGCTTTCTTT.

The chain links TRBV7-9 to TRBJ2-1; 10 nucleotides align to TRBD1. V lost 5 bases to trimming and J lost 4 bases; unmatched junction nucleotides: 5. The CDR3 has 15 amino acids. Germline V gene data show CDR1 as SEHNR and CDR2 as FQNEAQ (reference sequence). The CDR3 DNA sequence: TGTGCCAGCAGCCCCGGGACAGGGGCATACAATGAGCAGTTCTTC. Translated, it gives CASSPGTGAYNEQFF.

DNA of the CDR3: TGCGCCAGCAGCTTGGGGCTAGCGGGGTACAATGAGCAGTTCTTC. Translating it yields CASSLGLAGYNEQFF. The V and J genes are TRBV5-1 and TRBJ2-1; 9 bases are shared with TRBD2. Trimming cost V 0 bases and J 4 bases; bases outside gene matches: 2. There are 15 residues in the CDR3. Germline lookup yields CDR1 SGHRS and CDR2 YFSETQ.